This TCR beta chain appears in the sequencing data of a study of beta chain features in type 1 diabetes. General observations from the study: People with Type 1 diabetes carried modestly yet significantly shorter TCRB CDR3s in all four CD4+ subsets. Patients with type 1 diabetes showed fewer VDJ junction insertions and more deletions.

CDR1 is MNHEY, CDR2 SMNVEV, per germline (reference sequence). V was shortened by 2 bases and J by 2 bases, with 6 bases between the two germline ends. CDR3 length: 13 residues. Sequencing targeted expressed TCRB transcripts, as all isolated RNA had been reverse transcribed. Clones were sequenced by immunoSEQ multiplex PCR, and TCRdb holds only the in-frame ones, with some missing. The sample has 100,000 to 150,000 clones, 17% seen once. About this clone itself: What it binds is unknown.

Every participating donor gave one draw, a heparinised blood sample averaging about 100 mL. Via the markers CD45RO/CCR7/CD25/CD127/CD95/CD27, stem cell-like memory, regulatory, central memory and naive CD4+ cells were sorted. The genes are TRBV27 and TRBJ2-5; no reliable D call. Sequenced material: central memory CD4+ T cells from blood. This TCR was recovered from a man younger than 35 with type 1 diabetes. CDR3 sequence: CASSLRAQETQYF. The CDR3 DNA is TGTGCCAGCAGTTTAAGGGCTCAAGAGACCCAGTACTTC.